These 25 T cell receptor beta chains were all obtained from the same sample, sequenced in a study of blood T cell repertoires in COVID-19. Sequenced by immunoSEQ multiplex PCR; TCRdb stores in-frame clones only, minus some. The table includes 310,000 or so clones, about 90% detected once. Sequenced material: peripheral blood. The receptors here all came from a man between 18 and 35 years old who had recovered from COVID-19.

The chain recombines TRBV29-1 with TRBJ2-6; D call uncertain. CDR3 length: 13 residues. The V gene lost 3 bases and the J gene lost 3 bases, with 6 bases spanning the gap. Per germline, CDR1 SQVTM and CDR2 ANQGSEA. The CDR3 sequence: CSVDSVGANVLTF. The DNA for the CDR3 is TGCAGCGTTGACAGTGTTGGGGCCAACGTCCTGACTTTC.

This clone was seen a few times. The J gene is TRBJ2-7, the V gene TRBV18; D unresolved. The V gene's germline CDR1 is KGHSH and CDR2 LQKENI. Trimming pared 4 bases from V and 2 bases from J, leaving 6 bases between. The CDR3 loop spans 12 amino acids. The CDR3 region has the DNA TGTGCCAGCTCACGTGACACCTACGAGCAGTACTTC. The encoded protein is CASSRDTYEQYF.

This chain uses TRBV7-8 with TRBJ2-3, with 8 bases aligning to TRBD1. Germline V gives CDR1 SGHVS, CDR2 FQNEAQ. V dropped 5 bases and J dropped 1; count of bases not matched to a gene: 5. The CDR3 consists of 15 residues. The CDR3 sequence is CASSPQGQGTDTQYF. CDR3 DNA: TGTGCCAGCAGCCCCCAGGGACAGGGCACAGATACGCAGTATTTT.

This chain joins TRBV5-1 and TRBJ1-3; D may be TRBD1 (6 bases). The germline gives CDR1 SGHRS, CDR2 YFSETQ. There are 14 residues in the CDR3. The V end lost 4 bases, the J end lost 4 bases, and 12 bases lay between the germline ends. The DNA for the CDR3 is TGCGCCAGCAGCACAACCGGGACAGGAAACACCATATATTTT. Amino acids: CASSTTGTGNTIYF.

V is TRBV6-2 or TRBV6-3 and J is TRBJ1-5; D not certain. The length of the CDR3 is 12 residues. Germline assignment: CDR1 MNHEY and CDR2 SVGEGT. V was pared by 6 bases and J by 7 bases, with 10 bases between. The CDR3 coding sequence is TGTGCCAGCAGCGAGGTTGGACAGCCCCAGCATTTT. It specifies CASSEVGQPQHF.

J is TRBJ2-2 and V is TRBV27; 11 positions agree with TRBD2. The CDR3 has 15 amino acids. Germline loops: CDR1 MNHEY, CDR2 SMNVEV (reference sequence). V gave up 6 bases and J gave up 8 bases; unmatched junction bases: 8. The CDR3 is CASSLAGGTTGELFF. The CDR3 region has the DNA TGTGCCAGCAGCTTAGCGGGGGGGACGACGGGGGAGCTGTTTTTT.

The V and J genes are TRBV6-6 and TRBJ2-7, with 8 bases identical to TRBD1. J was trimmed by 4 bases and V by 2 bases; bases with no gene match: 10. Germline V gene data show CDR1 as MNHNY and CDR2 as SVGAGI (reference sequence). This CDR3 has 16 amino acids. The CDR3 DNA is TGTGCCAGCAGTTACGGGGTTGGGACAGGAACTTACGAGCAGTACTTC. Amino acids: CASSYGVGTGTYEQYF.

CDR3 protein: CASSHTGQINIQYF. DNA for the CDR3: TGTGCCAGCAGCCACACGGGACAGATAAACATTCAGTACTTC. This chain uses TRBV3-1 (or the pseudogene TRBV3-2) with TRBJ2-4, with 7 positions matching TRBD1. Trimming at V came to 3 bases and at J to 6 bases, leaving 5 bases not matched to a gene. This CDR3 has 14 residues. Germline V gene sequence: CDR1 LGHDT, CDR2 YNNKEL (reference sequence).

The chain links TRBV7-2 to TRBJ2-7; TRBD1 aligns across 9 bases. The CDR3 runs 15 residues. V shed 2 bases and J 5 bases; nucleotides not matched to a gene: 7. Germline V CDR1 and CDR2: SGHTA, FQGNSA. DNA of the CDR3: TGTGCCAGCAGCTTATATTGGGGGGACAGGGACGAGCAGTACTTC. This encodes CASSLYWGDRDEQYF.

The chain uses TRBV18 and TRBJ2-2, with a tentative D call TRBD2 (5 bases). The CDR3 is 14 residues long. In germline, CDR1 is KGHSH, CDR2 LQKENI. V was shortened by 3 bases and J by 5 bases, with 10 bases between the two germline ends. CDR3 protein: CASSPRDRTGELFF. In DNA form, the CDR3 reads TGTGCCAGCTCACCCCGGGATCGGACCGGGGAGCTGTTTTTT.

The chain has TRBV9 and TRBJ1-2; 10 bases agree with TRBD1. The CDR3 contains 16 residues. The V and J ends lost 4 bases and 4 bases, in that order; junction bases with no gene match: 10. CDR1 is SGDLS and CDR2 is YYNGEE in the germline V gene. CDR3 region: CASSTPGQGNAYGYTF. CDR3 bases: TGTGCCAGCAGCACTCCGGGACAGGGGAACGCCTATGGCTACACCTTC.

CDR3 sequence reads: CASSPPGGLATDTQYF. CDR3 in DNA: TGTGCCAGCTCACCACCAGGCGGTTTGGCCACAGATACGCAGTATTTT. V is TRBV18 and J is TRBJ2-3; D not resolved. V lost 0 bases and J lost 2, with 12 bases in between. Germline V lookup: CDR1 KGHSH, CDR2 LQKENI. The CDR3 is 16 residues long.

The CDR3 DNA reads TGTGCCAGCAGCTTGGACGGGAGTGGTTACGAGCAGTACTTC. Its translation: CASSLDGSGYEQYF. The chain couples TRBV5-6 to TRBJ2-7, with a weak D call TRBD2 (6 bases). Germline lookup yields CDR1 SGHDT and CDR2 YYEEEE. This CDR3 is 14 amino acids long. V was cut by 0 bases and J by 4 bases, with 11 bases left in between.

The chain joins TRBV7-2 to TRBJ1-6; TRBD1 matches at 8 bases. Germline V gene lookup returns CDR1 SGHTA and CDR2 FQGNSA. V was clipped by 4 bases and J by 9 bases; unmatched bases: 5. CDR3 length: 14 residues. The CDR3 DNA follows: TGTGCCAGCAGCTCTGGGACAGGATTTTCACCCCTCCACTTT. Translation: CASSSGTGFSPLHF.

The rearrangement joins TRBV7-2 to TRBJ1-4; 12 positions match TRBD1. The ends lost 1 base at V and 12 bases at J; junction bases unmatched: 18. The CDR3 length is 19 residues. Germline loops: CDR1 SGHTA, CDR2 FQGNSA. CDR3 DNA sequence: TGTGCCAGCAGCTTAGTCCGGGGGACAGGGGGCTATAGCTCTCAGGAACTGTTTTTT. This encodes CASSLVRGTGGYSSQELFF.

The rearrangement links TRBV10-3 to TRBJ1-2; D is unresolved. Trimming stripped 4 bases from V and 4 bases from J, with 13 bases between. Germline CDR1 and CDR2: ENHRY and SYGVKD. The CDR3 is 14 amino acids. The CDR3 DNA is TGTGCCATCAGTGGGGGAGCAGCTCTCTATGGCTACACCTTC. It encodes CAISGGAALYGYTF.

The chain carries TRBV27 and TRBJ1-6, with D possibly TRBD1 on 5 matching bases. The CDR3 sequence is 13 residues long. CDR1 and CDR2 from the germline V gene are MNHEY and SMNVEV (reference sequence). Trimming took 6 bases from V and 11 from J, leaving 14 bases between them. CDR3 bases: TGTGCCAGCAGCCGATTGCGGGGGACACCCCTCCACTTT. Protein product: CASSRLRGTPLHF.

The chain carries TRBV7-9 and TRBJ2-2; TRBD2 might be the D (6 bases). V was cut by 2 bases and J by 0 bases, with 10 bases left in between. The CDR3 spans 16 residues. The germline CDR1 and CDR2 sequences are SEHNR and FQNEAQ (reference sequence). CDR3 sequence reads: CASSLRGISNTGELFF. The CDR3 DNA sequence: TGTGCCAGCAGCTTACGGGGGATCTCGAACACCGGGGAGCTGTTTTTT. The full variable domain, rest sourced from reference TRBV7-9 and TRBJ2-2, is DTGVSQNPRHKITKRGQNVTFRCDPISEHNRLYWYRQTLGQGPEFLTYFQNEAQLEKSRLLSDRFSAERPKGSFSTLEIQRTEQGDSAMYLCASSLRGISNTGELFFGEGSRLTVL.

V usage is TRBV6-5 and J usage is TRBJ1-1; 7 bases map to TRBD1. V was clipped by 2 bases and J by 11 bases; unmatched bases: 11. CDR1 and CDR2 from the germline V gene are MNHEY and SVGAGI. The CDR3 has 14 residues. CDR3 nucleotides: TGTGCCAGCAGTTACGCCGGACAGGTTCTGGGGGCTTTCTTT. Its protein product is CASSYAGQVLGAFF.

The chain carries TRBV19 and TRBJ1-2; D unclear. The CDR3 covers 16 residues. V was trimmed by 2 bases and J by 4 bases, leaving 17 bases between them. The germline CDR1 and CDR2 sequences are LNHDA and SQIVND (reference sequence). In DNA form, the CDR3 reads TGTGCCAGTAGTATAAAACCCCGAGACACGAGCTATGGCTACACCTTC. Translation gives CASSIKPRDTSYGYTF. The full variable domain, rest sourced from reference TRBV19 and TRBJ1-2, is DGGITQSPKYLFRKEGQNVTLSCEQNLNHDAMYWYRQDPGQGLRLIYYSQIVNDFQKGDIAEGYSVSREKKESFPLTVTSAQKNPTAFYLCASSIKPRDTSYGYTFGSGTRLTVV.

The V and J genes are TRBV18 and TRBJ2-7; TRBD1 might be the D (6 bases). V was clipped by 3 bases and J by 0 bases, with 12 bases between them. This CDR3 spans 15 amino acids. Germline values: CDR1 KGHSH, CDR2 LQKENI. CDR3 DNA sequence: TGTGCCAGCTCACCCTTCGACAGGATCTCCTACGAGCAGTACTTC. Protein: CASSPFDRISYEQYF.

The V gene is TRBV18, the J gene TRBJ2-3, with 15 bases identical to TRBD2. In germline, CDR1 is KGHSH, CDR2 LQKENI. Trimming removed 0 bases from V and 0 bases from J; junction bases left unmatched: 7. This CDR3 is built from 20 residues. CDR3: CASSPPLGLAGGYSTDTQYF. In DNA form, the CDR3 reads TGTGCCAGCTCACCACCCCTGGGACTAGCGGGAGGCTACAGCACAGATACGCAGTATTTT.

This chain connects TRBV18 to TRBJ1-5, with 7 bases fitting TRBD1. The V and J ends lost 2 bases and 6 bases, in that order; junction bases with no gene match: 4. There are 14 residues in the CDR3. The germline gives CDR1 KGHSH, CDR2 LQKENI. The CDR3: CASSPTAGGQPQHF. CDR3 sequence (DNA): TGTGCCAGCTCACCAACGGCAGGGGGTCAGCCCCAGCATTTT. The whole variable domain, filled in from reference TRBV18 and TRBJ1-5, reads NAGVMQNPRHLVRRRGQEARLRCSPMKGHSHVYWYRQLPEEGLKFMVYLQKENIIDESGMPKERFSAEFPKEGPSILRIQQVVRGDSAAYFCASSPTAGGQPQHFGDGTRLSIL.

The chain recombines TRBV7-9 with TRBJ2-1; 8 bases are a match to TRBD2. CDR1 is SEHNR, CDR2 FQNEAQ, per germline (reference sequence). The CDR3 sequence is 19 residues long. The V segment lost 2 bases and the J segment 7 bases; nucleotides outside the gene matches: 19. As DNA, the CDR3 is TGTGCCAGCAGCTTAACGGTGGCCGGGGGGCCTAGCGGGTCGAATGAGCAGTTCTTC. It codes for CASSLTVAGGPSGSNEQFF.

The chain employs TRBV2 and TRBJ1-1; D is unresolved. V shed 5 bases and J shed 1 base, with 8 bases lying between them. The CDR3 is 13 residues long. Per germline, CDR1 SNHLY and CDR2 FYNNEI. CDR3: CASSSTQNTEAFF. The CDR3 region has the DNA TGTGCCAGCAGTTCCACTCAGAACACTGAAGCTTTCTTT.